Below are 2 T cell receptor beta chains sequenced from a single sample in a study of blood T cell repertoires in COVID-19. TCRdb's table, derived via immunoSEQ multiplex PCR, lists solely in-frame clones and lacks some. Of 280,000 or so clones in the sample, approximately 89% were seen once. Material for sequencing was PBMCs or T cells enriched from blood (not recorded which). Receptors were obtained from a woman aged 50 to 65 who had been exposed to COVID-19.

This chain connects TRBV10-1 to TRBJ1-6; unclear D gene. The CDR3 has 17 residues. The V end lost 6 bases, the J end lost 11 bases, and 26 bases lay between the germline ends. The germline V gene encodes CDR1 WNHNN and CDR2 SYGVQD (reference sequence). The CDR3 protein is CASSLHNDYGKRAPLHF. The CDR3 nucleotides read TGCGCCAGCAGCCTCCACAACGACTACGGTAAAAGGGCACCCCTCCACTTT.

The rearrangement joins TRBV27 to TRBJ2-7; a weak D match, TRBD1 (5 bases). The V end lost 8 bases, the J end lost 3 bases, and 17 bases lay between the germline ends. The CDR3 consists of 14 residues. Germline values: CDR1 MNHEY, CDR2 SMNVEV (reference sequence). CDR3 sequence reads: CASSRAGTVYEQYF. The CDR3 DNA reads TGTGCCAGCTCCAGGGCAGGAACAGTCTACGAGCAGTACTTC.